The present T cell receptor beta chain was sequenced within a study of cytomegalovirus exposure and HLA in healthy donors. This CDR3 region has 14 residues. The germline V gene encodes CDR1 SEHNR and CDR2 FQNEAQ (reference sequence). The trim removed 5 bases at V and 7 bases at J, leaving 8 bases unmatched. 60 Vbeta and 13 Jbeta primers were used in PCR. This table comes from immunoSEQ multiplex PCR, and its TCRdb copy is limited to in-frame clones, with some not included. Counted here are 150,000 or so clones, roughly 80% occurring once; the ten biggest clones make up 1.3%. The chain has TRBV7-9 and TRBJ1-2, with TRBD1 matching over 9 bases. Sequencing used PBMCs. This TCR was sampled from a man over 45 in good health and CMV-seropositive. CDR3 DNA sequence: TGTGCCAGCAGCCCCTGGACAGGGGAGGGTGGCTACACCTTC. Residues: CASSPWTGEGGYTF. The variable domain in full, with the rest retrieved from reference TRBV7-9 and TRBJ1-2, is DTGVSQNPRHKITKRGQNVTFRCDPISEHNRLYWYRQTLGQGPEFLTYFQNEAQLEKSRLLSDRFSAERPKGSFSTLEIQRTEQGDSAMYLCASSPWTGEGGYTFGSGTRLTVV.